Listed below are T cell receptor beta chains from one sample, sequenced in a study of identical twins. A single record per CDR3 protein comes from TCRdb applying MiXCR to the 5' RACE reads. This sample yields hundreds of thousands of distinct CDR3 sequences, of which 8.5% to 9% are seen a single time; more than 0.75% belongs to the top ten. The same sample was also studied in work on yellow fever vaccine responses in identical twins.

Sequencing input: PBMCs. The source of these receptors is a woman aged 18-29 years in good health. Both conserved end residues are part of each CDR3. D genes are given only for firm matches. Clone size, where shown, is once, few, many, or a class for clones that have expanded.

d_gene	abundance	v_gene	j_gene	CDR3nt	CDR3aa
.	.	TRBV20-1	TRBJ2-3	TGCAGTGCTAGAGTCAGCAATACGCAGTATTTT	CSARVSNTQYF
.	few	TRBV9	TRBJ2-7	TGTGCCAGCAGCTACAGACAGGACGGATTTTCCGAGCAGTACTTC	CASSYRQDGFSEQYF
.	many	TRBV7-7	TRBJ2-5	TGTGCTAGCAGCTTAGCATACGGGAAGGAGACCCAGTACTTC	CASSLAYGKETQYF
.	.	TRBV7-7	TRBJ2-3	TGTGCTAGCAGCTTAGTGGCGGAGTCAGATACGCAGTATTTT	CASSLVAESDTQYF
.	.	TRBV2	TRBJ2-7	TGTGCCAGCCAAGAATCCTACGAGCAGTACTTC	CASQESYEQYF
.	.	TRBV20-1	TRBJ1-6	TGCAGTGCTAGGCTCGGATATTCACCCCTCCACTTT	CSARLGYSPLHF
TRBD2	few	TRBV15	TRBJ2-7	TGTGCCACCAGCAGAGAGTCTAGCGGCGCCTCCTACGAGCAGTACTTC	CATSRESSGASYEQYF
TRBD2	few	TRBV4-2	TRBJ2-2	TGTGCCAGCAGCCGCTCTAGCGGTCTCGCGAACACCGGGGAGCTGTTTTTT	CASSRSSGLANTGELFF
.	many	TRBV12-3/TRBV12-4	TRBJ2-5	TGTGCCAGCAGTTTATTGCTGGACACGTACCAAGAGACCCAGTACTTC	CASSLLLDTYQETQYF
TRBD1	few	TRBV20-1	TRBJ1-1	TGCAGTGCCCGTGTTGACAGGGGAACGGCTGAAGCTTTCTTT	CSARVDRGTAEAFF
.	.	TRBV12-3/TRBV12-4	TRBJ2-7	TGTGCCAGCAGTTTAGGTTTGGGTCTCGAGCAGTACTTC	CASSLGLGLEQYF
TRBD2	.	TRBV4-3	TRBJ2-7	TGCGCCAGCAGCCAAGATCTTCCAGCGGGAGGCAGGACCTACGAGCAGTACTTC	CASSQDLPAGGRTYEQYF
.	few	TRBV6-1	TRBJ2-7	TGTGCCAGCAGGGAGGACAGCTCCTACGAGCAGTACTTC	CASREDSSYEQYF
TRBD2	many	TRBV29-1	TRBJ2-1	TGCAGCGGGTCCGGGACTAGCGGCTCCTACAATGAGCAGTTCTTC	CSGSGTSGSYNEQFF
.	.	TRBV20-1	TRBJ1-2	TGCAGTGCTATTAACCCGGACGGACCCTATGGCTACACCTTC	CSAINPDGPYGYTF
.	many	TRBV29-1	TRBJ2-2	TGCAGCGTCAATCCGCAGGGCTTGGCGACCGGGGAGCTGTTTTTT	CSVNPQGLATGELFF
TRBD1	many	TRBV29-1	TRBJ2-1	TGCAGCGTCCAGGGGACAGGGGTAATTAGCGATGAGCAGTTCTTC	CSVQGTGVISDEQFF
TRBD2	.	TRBV7-2	TRBJ2-5	TGTGCCAGCAGCCCGACTAGCGGGAGGGAAGGCACCCAGTACTTC	CASSPTSGREGTQYF
.	.	TRBV21-1	TRBJ1-2	TGTGCCAGCATAAACAGGGACTTCGGGGACTATGGCTACACCTTC	CASINRDFGDYGYTF
TRBD1	.	TRBV4-1	TRBJ2-7	TGCGCCAGCAGCCAAGGGACAGGGACCCCCTACGAGCAGTACTTC	CASSQGTGTPYEQYF
.	many	TRBV4-3	TRBJ2-3	TGCGCCAGCAGCCAAGAAACCGGACTCCCCACAGATACGCAGTATTTT	CASSQETGLPTDTQYF
TRBD2	few	TRBV15	TRBJ2-7	TGTGCCACCAGCTCATCGACTAGCGGGACACCCCGCTCCTACGAGCAGTACTTC	CATSSSTSGTPRSYEQYF
.	many	TRBV4-3	TRBJ2-1	TGCGCCAGCAGCCAAGAACGAGGCAATGAGCAGTTCTTC	CASSQERGNEQFF
.	many	TRBV27	TRBJ2-7	TGTGCCAGCAGTTTACACGGAAGCTCCTACGAGCAGTACTTC	CASSLHGSSYEQYF
.	few	TRBV28	TRBJ1-2	TGTGCCAGCAGGATATACGCAGGGGAAGGGTATGGCTACACCTTC	CASRIYAGEGYGYTF
.	.	TRBV7-2	TRBJ1-1	TGTGCCAGCAGCTTAGGGAGGTCGAACACTGAAGCTTTCTTT	CASSLGRSNTEAFF
TRBD2	many	TRBV7-9	TRBJ2-1	TGTGCCAGCAGCTTATCGCTAGCGGCCTCCTACAATGAGCAGTTCTTC	CASSLSLAASYNEQFF
TRBD1	many	TRBV5-1	TRBJ2-5	TGCGCCAGCAGCTCGGACGGACAGGGGGGTCAGACCCAGTACTTC	CASSSDGQGGQTQYF
.	few	TRBV4-2	TRBJ2-5	TGTGCCAGCAGCCAAGAGGAGTATGGGGCCCAGTACTTC	CASSQEEYGAQYF
.	few	TRBV7-9	TRBJ1-1	TGTGCCAGCAGCACGTCAGGGAAAGGGTTTGAAGCTTTCTTT	CASSTSGKGFEAFF
.	few	TRBV6-2/TRBV6-3	TRBJ2-3	TGTGCCAGCAGTTATGTTCTGCAGGATACGCAGTATTTT	CASSYVLQDTQYF
TRBD1	few	TRBV6-2/TRBV6-3	TRBJ1-1	TGTGCCAGCAGTTACCCTACAGGGGGTTCTGAAGCTTTCTTT	CASSYPTGGSEAFF
.	.	TRBV7-2	TRBJ2-6	TGTGCCAGCAGCCCAGGACACTCTGGGGCCAACGTCCTGACTTTC	CASSPGHSGANVLTF
TRBD1	.	TRBV15	TRBJ2-7	TGTGCCACCAGCAGGCAGCCGGGACAGAGGCTCTACGAGCAGTACTTC	CATSRQPGQRLYEQYF
TRBD1	few	TRBV9	TRBJ2-7	TGTGCCAGCAGCGAGGGACAGTTTACCTACGAGCAGTACTTC	CASSEGQFTYEQYF
TRBD1	.	TRBV12-3/TRBV12-4	TRBJ2-5	TGTGCCAGCAGTATCAAACGGGGCTACCTCACAGGGGGAACCCAGTACTTC	CASSIKRGYLTGGTQYF
TRBD1	many	TRBV7-3	TRBJ1-1	TGTGCCAGCAGCTTAGGGACAGGGGCTGAAGCTTTCTTT	CASSLGTGAEAFF
TRBD1	.	TRBV14	TRBJ1-4	TGTGCCAGCAGCCAAGAGACGGGACAGGGAGTTAGTGAAAAACTGTTTTTT	CASSQETGQGVSEKLFF
.	.	TRBV27	TRBJ2-3	TGTGCCAGTACAGGAGTGCTCTGGGGAAACACAGATACGCAGTATTTT	CASTGVLWGNTDTQYF
TRBD1	many	TRBV5-1	TRBJ2-1	TGCGCCAGCAGTGAGATGGGGACAGGCTACAATGAGCAGTTCTTC	CASSEMGTGYNEQFF
.	few	TRBV9	TRBJ2-3	TGTGCCAGCAGCCCAAGATTAGAGGATACGCAGTATTTT	CASSPRLEDTQYF
.	.	TRBV28	TRBJ2-1	TGTGCCAGCAGGGACGCCTGGAGGGGGAACAATGAGCAGTTCTTC	CASRDAWRGNNEQFF
.	many	TRBV7-9	TRBJ2-7	TGTGCCAGCAGTCAACCCGGAGAGCAGTACTTC	CASSQPGEQYF
TRBD2	many	TRBV6-2/TRBV6-3	TRBJ2-1	TGTGCCAGCACCCCGGGACTAGCGGGAGACTACTACAATGAGCAGTTCTTC	CASTPGLAGDYYNEQFF
.	.	TRBV6-5	TRBJ2-7	TGTGCCAGCAGTTACTCAAAATCCTACGAGCAGTACTTC	CASSYSKSYEQYF
.	many	TRBV3-1	TRBJ1-2	TGTGCCAGCAGCCAAGGGCTTGGGAGTCCTAGCTATGGCTACACCTTC	CASSQGLGSPSYGYTF
.	few	TRBV25-1	TRBJ2-2	TGTGCCAGCAGTGAATCTCGGGGTGGTATCGCGAACACCGGGGAGCTGTTTTTT	CASSESRGGIANTGELFF
.	.	TRBV20-1	TRBJ1-4	TGCAGTGCTCCCGTTCTGGGCAGGGGAAATGAAAAACTGTTTTTT	CSAPVLGRGNEKLFF